The 21 T cell receptor beta chains below come from one sample, sequenced in a study of shared clonotypes between healthy human individuals. Naive CD8 cells, CD45RO-negative and positively selected for CCR7, excluded terminally differentiated effector memory CD45RA+ cells. Clones were sequenced by immunoSEQ multiplex PCR, and TCRdb holds only the in-frame ones, with some missing. In the table there are roughly 850,000 clones, around 96% of which are singletons. Sequenced: naive CD8+ T cells sorted from blood. Source of these receptors: a young man in good health.

The rearrangement joins TRBV6-4 to TRBJ2-1, with 12 bases matching TRBD2. The CDR3 is 15 amino acids. The V gene's germline CDR1 is MRHNA and CDR2 SNTAGT. The V and J ends lost 4 bases and 6 bases, in that order; junction bases with no gene match: 4. The CDR3 loop is CASSALAGGPNEQFF. The CDR3 region has the DNA TGTGCCAGCAGTGCTCTAGCGGGAGGGCCCAATGAGCAGTTCTTC.

Note on this clone: The sample holds other DNA sequences that translate to the same CDR3. CDR3 protein: CASSYSRGNEQFF. The CDR3 DNA follows: TGTGCCAGCAGTTACTCAAGGGGGAATGAGCAGTTCTTC. V is TRBV6-5 and J is TRBJ2-1; maybe TRBD1 (6 bases). V was clipped by 0 bases and J by 7 bases, with 7 bases between them. From germline, CDR1 is MNHEY and CDR2 SVGAGI. CDR3 length equals 13 residues.

In DNA, the CDR3 is TGCAGCGTTTGTCTTCAGGGGATGTACGAGCAGTACTTC. As protein: CSVCLQGMYEQYF. The rearrangement uses TRBV29-1 and TRBJ2-7, with a weak D call TRBD1 (6 bases). The V gene's germline CDR1 is SQVTM and CDR2 ANQGSEA. This CDR3 spans 13 amino acids. Trimming removed 5 bases from V and 4 bases from J, with 15 bases in between.

On this clone itself: Other DNA sequences in this sample translate to the same CDR3. The V call is TRBV4-1, the J call TRBJ2-1, with D unclear. The CDR3 covers 12 residues. Germline CDR1 reads MGHRA; CDR2 reads YSYEKL. Trimming removed 0 bases at V and 7 bases at J, with 4 bases between. The CDR3 DNA follows: TGCGCCAGCAGCCAAGATTTAAATGAGCAGTTCTTC. Translating it yields CASSQDLNEQFF.

The rearrangement links TRBV6-6 to TRBJ2-3; tentative D call: TRBD1 (7 bases). Germline V lookup: CDR1 MNHNY, CDR2 SVGAGI (reference sequence). The V gene lost 5 bases and the J gene lost 3 bases, with 12 bases spanning the gap. The CDR3 sequence is 14 residues long. The CDR3 is CASSRRGVTDTQYF. The CDR3 region has the DNA TGTGCCAGCAGTCGCAGGGGGGTAACAGATACGCAGTATTTT.

The chain is built from TRBV28 and TRBJ2-7; 8 bases map to TRBD2. V gave up 6 bases and J gave up 0 bases; unmatched junction bases: 7. The CDR3 consists of 15 residues. Germline CDR1 is MDHEN and CDR2 is SYDVKM. The CDR3 spells CASRLLAELSYEQYF. The CDR3 nucleotides read TGTGCCAGCAGGTTACTAGCGGAGCTCTCCTACGAGCAGTACTTC.

The chain is built from TRBV7-6 and TRBJ2-1, with D possibly being TRBD2 (6 bases). CDR3 length equals 16 residues. The germline V gene encodes CDR1 SGHVS and CDR2 FNYEAQ. With 5 bases removed from V and 0 bases from J, the gap between germline ends came to 14 bases. This chain's CDR3 is CASSLTRGGSYNEQFF. The CDR3 region has the DNA TGTGCCAGCAGCCTTACGAGGGGAGGCTCCTACAATGAGCAGTTCTTC. The whole variable domain, remainder taken from reference TRBV7-6 and TRBJ2-1, is GAGVSQSPRYKVTKRGQDVALRCDPISGHVSLYWYRQALGQGPEFLTYFNYEAQQDKSGLPNDRFSAERPEGSISTLTIQRTEQRDSAMYRCASSLTRGGSYNEQFFGPGTRLTVL.

The J gene is TRBJ2-1, the V gene TRBV29-1; 12 bases map to TRBD2. Germline V gene sequence: CDR1 SQVTM, CDR2 ANQGSEA. Unmatched junction bases numbered 5, after V lost 5 bases and J lost 3 bases. The CDR3 is 15 amino acids. CDR3 coding DNA: TGCAGCGTTTCAGGACTAGCGGGAAACTACAATGAGCAGTTCTTC. Translation gives CSVSGLAGNYNEQFF.

This chain uses TRBV7-9 with TRBJ2-1, with D possibly being TRBD1 (5 bases). Germline V gives CDR1 SEHNR, CDR2 FQNEAQ (reference sequence). This CDR3 region has 13 residues. V lost 4 bases, J lost 5 bases, and 9 bases lay in between. Here the CDR3 reads CASSSRQNNEQFF. In DNA form, the CDR3 reads TGTGCCAGCAGCTCGAGACAGAACAATGAGCAGTTCTTC.

The chain uses TRBV11-2 and TRBJ2-1, with TRBD2 as a possible D gene (6 bases). Germline V lookup: CDR1 SGHAT, CDR2 FQNNGV. Trimming stripped 5 bases from V and 0 bases from J, with 14 bases between. The CDR3 length is 16 residues. The CDR3 loop is CASSLVRRASYNEQFF. CDR3 DNA: TGTGCCAGCAGCCTTGTCCGGAGGGCCTCCTACAATGAGCAGTTCTTC.

This clone was detected once. V and J are TRBV7-9 and TRBJ2-2; no clear D gene. The CDR3 length is 13 residues. The V gene's germline CDR1 is SEHNR and CDR2 FQNEAQ (reference sequence). The V end lost 5 bases, the J end lost 6 bases, and 10 bases lay between the germline ends. The CDR3 region is CASSLEHPGELFF. In DNA form, the CDR3 reads TGTGCCAGCAGCCTAGAGCATCCCGGGGAGCTGTTTTTT. The variable domain in full, with the rest retrieved from reference TRBV7-9 and TRBJ2-2, is DTGVSQNPRHKITKRGQNVTFRCDPISEHNRLYWYRQTLGQGPEFLTYFQNEAQLEKSRLLSDRFSAERPKGSFSTLEIQRTEQGDSAMYLCASSLEHPGELFFGEGSRLTVL.

This clone was counted a single time. Other DNA sequences in the sample encode the same CDR3. The chain has TRBV29-1 and TRBJ2-7, with a possible D match to TRBD2 (5 bases). The germline V and J ends were trimmed by 0 bases and 7 bases, with 10 bases remaining between them. Germline loops: CDR1 SQVTM, CDR2 ANQGSEA. The CDR3 has 12 amino acids. In DNA form, the CDR3 reads TGCAGCGTTGAAGATCTAGCTGTAGAGCAGTACTTC. It is translated as CSVEDLAVEQYF.

The chain carries TRBV18 and TRBJ1-1; D remains ambiguous. V dropped 3 bases and J dropped 3 bases, with 11 bases sitting between them. CDR3 length: 14 amino acids. Germline-derived CDR1 and CDR2 are KGHSH and LQKENI. In DNA, the CDR3 is TGTGCCAGCTCACCGACGGAAGGGTACACTGAAGCTTTCTTT. This codes for CASSPTEGYTEAFF.

V gene TRBV7-9 combines with J gene TRBJ2-3; 9 nucleotides agree with TRBD2. The germline V gene has CDR1 SEHNR and CDR2 FQNEAQ (reference sequence). The V and J ends lost 7 bases and 4 bases, in that order; junction bases with no gene match: 9. The CDR3 consists of 15 residues. The CDR3 nucleotides are TGTGCCAGCAAAGGATTTGGCGGGAGGGCAGATACGCAGTATTTT. Translating gives CASKGFGGRADTQYF.

V usage is TRBV7-9 and J usage is TRBJ2-1, with D possibly TRBD2 on 5 matching bases. V dropped 1 base and J dropped 4 bases, with 8 bases sitting between them. There are 14 residues in the CDR3. Germline V gives CDR1 SEHNR, CDR2 FQNEAQ (reference sequence). CDR3 loop: CASSLGTLYNEQFF. The CDR3, as DNA: TGTGCCAGCAGCTTAGGGACTTTGTACAATGAGCAGTTCTTC. Combining the CDR3 with reference TRBV7-9 and TRBJ2-1 gives the whole variable domain DTGVSQNPRHKITKRGQNVTFRCDPISEHNRLYWYRQTLGQGPEFLTYFQNEAQLEKSRLLSDRFSAERPKGSFSTLEIQRTEQGDSAMYLCASSLGTLYNEQFFGPGTRLTVL.

The rearrangement uses TRBV7-2 and TRBJ2-7, with D uncertain. The CDR3 is 11 amino acids. Trimming pared 7 bases from V and 4 bases from J, leaving 8 bases between. Germline V gives CDR1 SGHTA, CDR2 FQGNSA. CDR3 in DNA: TGTGCCAGCACTATGGGTTACGAGCAGTACTTC. Protein: CASTMGYEQYF.

V gene TRBV27 combines with J gene TRBJ2-7; D remains ambiguous. Trimming shortened V by 7 bases and J by 2 bases, and 15 bases separated the two germline ends. The CDR3 covers 14 residues. CDR1 and CDR2 from the germline V gene are MNHEY and SMNVEV (reference sequence). CDR3 bases: TGTGCCAGCAAGAGTATTGGAAGTCCCTACGAGCAGTACTTC. This translates into CASKSIGSPYEQYF.

This chain connects TRBV9 to TRBJ2-7; D gene uncertain. Trimming removed 4 bases at V and 5 bases at J, with 10 bases between. The CDR3 runs to 12 residues. The germline V gene encodes CDR1 SGDLS and CDR2 YYNGEE. Here the CDR3 reads CASSPRDHEQYF. The CDR3 DNA sequence: TGTGCCAGCAGCCCGCGTGACCACGAGCAGTACTTC.

The chain joins TRBV5-1 to TRBJ2-2; TRBD1 matches 7 bases. The CDR3 runs to 17 residues. V dropped 0 bases and J dropped 2; count of bases not matched to a gene: 7. Per germline, CDR1 SGHRS and CDR2 YFSETQ. The CDR3 here is CASSLGGTEYNTGELFF. The CDR3 bases are TGCGCCAGCAGCTTGGGAGGGACAGAGTACAACACCGGGGAGCTGTTTTTT.

The chain carries TRBV5-6 and TRBJ2-3, with a weak D call TRBD1 (5 bases). The V gene lost 2 bases and the J gene lost 2 bases, with 9 bases spanning the gap. This CDR3 spans 14 amino acids. Germline V CDR1 and CDR2: SGHDT, YYEEEE. In DNA form, the CDR3 reads TGTGCCAGCAGCTTCAGGACAAACACAGATACGCAGTATTTT. This encodes CASSFRTNTDTQYF.

J is TRBJ2-2 and V is TRBV4-3; D possibly corresponds to TRBD2 (6 bases). Germline V gives CDR1 LGHNA, CDR2 YSLEER. The CDR3 is 16 amino acids. The ends were cut back, 0 bases at V and 6 bases at J, with 14 bases in the middle. The CDR3 sequence: CASSQDRLDSPGELFF. CDR3 sequence (DNA): TGCGCCAGCAGCCAAGATAGACTAGATAGTCCCGGGGAGCTGTTTTTT.